These 17 T cell receptor beta chains share one sample of origin, sequenced in a study of PD-1 blockade in mismatch repair-deficient tumors. Produced via immunoSEQ multiplex PCR; TCRdb's table is partial and in-frame only. The data contain about 67,000 clones, 70% to 85% of them singletons. The specimen comprised peripheral blood, sampled 2 weeks after starting pembrolizumab. These receptors were taken from an adult with mismatch repair-deficient cancer.

Worth noting for this clone: At the DNA level, this CDR3 is encoded by other sequences in the same sample as well. CDR3 DNA: TGCAGCGTAGCACAGGGCGGCACTGAAGCTTTCTTT. Protein sequence: CSVAQGGTEAFF. The V gene is TRBV29-1, the J gene TRBJ1-1; perhaps TRBD1 as D (6 bases). Germline CDR1 is SQVTM and CDR2 is ANQGSEA. This CDR3 is built from 12 residues. Trimming cost V 6 bases and J 4 bases, with 12 bases left between them.

The rearrangement links TRBV7-8 to TRBJ2-2; 8 bases match TRBD2. The CDR3 extends over 16 amino acids. Germline CDR1 and CDR2: SGHVS and FQNEAQ. The trim removed 5 bases at V and 2 bases at J, leaving 7 bases unmatched. For the CDR3, the DNA is TGTGCCAGCAGCCAAGGGACTAGAACAAACACCGGGGAGCTGTTTTTT. It specifies CASSQGTRTNTGELFF.

The chain joins TRBV6-5 to TRBJ1-2; a weak D match, TRBD1 (5 bases). The CDR3 sequence is 14 residues long. Germline V lookup: CDR1 MNHEY, CDR2 SVGAGI. The V gene lost 6 bases and the J gene lost 3 bases, with 14 bases spanning the gap. The CDR3 is CASRRAGLDYGYTF. In DNA form, the CDR3 reads TGTGCCAGCAGGAGGGCAGGGCTAGACTATGGCTACACCTTC.

This clone was seen just once. V gene TRBV11-2 combines with J gene TRBJ2-5; the D gene could be TRBD1 or TRBD2 (5 bases each). The germline V and J ends were trimmed by 3 bases and 5 bases, with 10 bases remaining between them. CDR3 length equals 13 residues. Germline V gene data show CDR1 as SGHAT and CDR2 as FQNNGV. CDR3 DNA: TGTGCCAGCAGCTTGGGACCCGTGGAGACCCAGTACTTC. Amino acids: CASSLGPVETQYF. Based on the CDR3 plus reference TRBV11-2 and TRBJ2-5, the full variable domain is EAGVAQSPRYKIIEKRQSVAFWCNPISGHATLYWYQQILGQGPKLLIQFQNNGVVDDSQLPKDRFSAERLKGVDSTLKIQPAKLEDSAVYLCASSLGPVETQYFGPGTRLLVL.

The chain combines TRBV29-1 with TRBJ1-4; D is unresolved. Germline assignment: CDR1 SQVTM and CDR2 ANQGSEA. CDR3 length: 11 amino acids. The V end was cut by 4 bases, the J end by 7 bases, with 7 bases between. For the CDR3, the DNA is TGCAGCGTTGTTATTCGTGAAAAACTGTTTTTT. Amino acids: CSVVIREKLFF.

The CDR3 spells CASSSFGGFVDEQFF. CDR3 DNA: TGTGCCAGCAGCTCCTTTGGGGGGTTTGTGGATGAGCAGTTCTTC. The V and J genes are TRBV14 and TRBJ2-1, with a possible D match to TRBD2 (6 bases). Per germline, CDR1 SGHDN and CDR2 FVKESK. The CDR3 spans 15 residues. V was trimmed by 5 bases and J by 8 bases, leaving 19 bases between them. Full variable domain (remainder filled in from reference TRBV14 and TRBJ2-1): EAGVTQFPSHSVIEKGQTVTLRCDPISGHDNLYWYRRVMGKEIKFLLHFVKESKQDESGMPNNRFLAERTGGTYSTLKVQPAELEDSGVYFCASSSFGGFVDEQFFGPGTRLTVL.

The V and J genes are TRBV5-6 and TRBJ2-7; D not resolved. CDR3 length: 13 residues. The V and J ends lost 2 bases and 5 bases respectively, with 11 bases between them. In germline, CDR1 is SGHDT, CDR2 YYEEEE. CDR3 amino acids: CASSFLDRHEQYF. The CDR3 DNA sequence: TGTGCCAGCAGCTTTTTAGACCGCCACGAGCAGTACTTC.

The chain carries TRBV28 and TRBJ2-7; 10 nucleotides align to TRBD1. Germline trimming cut 5 bases from V and 4 bases from J; bases unmatched to any gene: 8. The CDR3 is made up of 15 amino acids. The germline gives CDR1 MDHEN, CDR2 SYDVKM. Here the CDR3 reads CASSKSGTGVYEQYF. In nucleotides, the CDR3 is TGTGCCAGCAGTAAATCCGGGACAGGGGTTTACGAGCAGTACTTC.

The chain has TRBV5-4 and TRBJ2-6; D could derive from TRBD1 or TRBD2 (5 bases each). Between the trimmed V and J ends, which lost 3 bases and 6 bases, there was a span of 13 bases. Germline lookup yields CDR1 SGHNT and CDR2 YYREEE (reference sequence). The CDR3 is made up of 15 amino acids. The CDR3 spells CASSSMQGEANVLTF. CDR3 sequence (DNA): TGTGCCAGCAGCTCAATGCAGGGAGAGGCCAACGTCCTGACTTTC.

The CDR3 DNA reads as TGCGCCAGCAGCTTAAGGTCAGGGGTCAATGAGCAGTTCTTC. Translating it yields CASSLRSGVNEQFF. The genes are TRBV5-1 and TRBJ2-1; TRBD1 might be the D (6 bases). CDR1 is SGHRS, CDR2 YFSETQ, per germline. V gave up 2 bases and J gave up 6 bases, with 12 bases separating them. The CDR3 is 14 amino acids.

V usage is TRBV27 and J usage is TRBJ1-2, with D hard to call. The germline CDR1 and CDR2 sequences are MNHEY and SMNVEV (reference sequence). The ends were cut back, 4 bases at V and 2 bases at J, with 11 bases in the middle. The CDR3 extends over 14 amino acids. The CDR3 is CASSSGRANYGYTF. CDR3 bases: TGTGCCAGCAGTTCCGGAAGGGCCAACTATGGCTACACCTTC.

V and J are TRBV29-1 and TRBJ1-4; the match to TRBD1 covers 9 bases. The CDR3 consists of 14 residues. CDR1 is SQVTM, CDR2 ANQGSEA, per germline. V shed 4 bases, J shed 10 bases, and the junction held 10 bases outside the gene matches. CDR3 residues: CSVVLDRGDGKLFF. The DNA for the CDR3 is TGCAGCGTTGTCCTGGACAGGGGAGATGGAAAACTGTTTTTT.

The CDR3 region has the DNA TGTGCCAGCAGCCCGGCGGGGTACCACAATGAGCAGTTCTTC. Its protein product is CASSPAGYHNEQFF. The V call is TRBV11-2, the J call TRBJ2-1; D is perhaps TRBD2 (6 bases). Per the germline V gene, CDR1 is SGHAT and CDR2 is FQNNGV. Trimming left V 5 bases short and J 5 bases short, with 13 bases between. The CDR3 runs to 14 residues.

The chain couples TRBV11-2 to TRBJ2-1; either TRBD1 or TRBD2 may supply D (5 bases each). Germline loops: CDR1 SGHAT, CDR2 FQNNGV. The CDR3 runs 14 residues. V gave up 3 bases and J gave up 7 bases, with 13 bases separating them. The CDR3 loop reads CASSFRGQRNEQFF. DNA of the CDR3: TGTGCCAGCAGCTTTCGGGGCCAGCGTAATGAGCAGTTCTTC.

The gene calls are TRBV15 and TRBJ2-1, with 11 bases matching TRBD2. V lost 1 base to trimming and J lost 2 bases; unmatched junction nucleotides: 10. Germline lookup yields CDR1 LNHNV and CDR2 YYDKDF (reference sequence). The CDR3 consists of 19 residues. The CDR3 sequence is CATSRGGLAEVTTYNEQFF. CDR3 sequence (DNA): TGTGCCACCAGCAGAGGGGGACTAGCGGAAGTAACTACCTACAATGAGCAGTTCTTC.

The V call is TRBV28, the J call TRBJ1-5; D perhaps matches TRBD1 (6 bases). The CDR3 spans 16 residues. V was shortened by 4 bases and J by 6 bases, with 19 bases between the two germline ends. CDR1 is MDHEN, CDR2 SYDVKM, per germline. CDR3 amino acids: CASSSFRGGEGQPQHF. In DNA, the CDR3 is TGTGCCAGCAGTTCTTTCAGGGGAGGGGAAGGTCAGCCCCAGCATTTT.

The table lists this clone with a few counts. This rearrangement joins TRBV18 to TRBJ2-1; 8 nucleotides agree with TRBD1. This CDR3 is built from 14 residues. V shed 2 bases, J shed 8 bases, and the junction held 5 bases outside the gene matches. Germline values: CDR1 KGHSH, CDR2 LQKENI. The CDR3 loop reads CASSPGTGGDEQFF. CDR3 nucleotide sequence: TGTGCCAGCTCACCAGGGACAGGAGGGGATGAGCAGTTCTTC. Using reference TRBV18 and TRBJ2-1 for the parts outside the CDR3, the full variable domain is NAGVMQNPRHLVRRRGQEARLRCSPMKGHSHVYWYRQLPEEGLKFMVYLQKENIIDESGMPKERFSAEFPKEGPSILRIQQVVRGDSAAYFCASSPGTGGDEQFFGPGTRLTVL.